Reported below is one T cell receptor (beta chain). Its antigen specificity is not known. A junction boundary mismatches the germline segment, possibly from a read error. Whole blood was collected in K2EDTA tubes by collaborating institutions according to the institutions' own protocols. Collaborator samples were shipped for TCRbeta analysis as frozen whole blood, isolated PBMCs, or DNA extracted from either sample type. This sample is part of a study of blood T cell repertoires in COVID-19 (dated by TCRdb to the early 2020s). Regarding the study in general: Collaborator samples came from the United States, Italy and Spain and covered acute and convalescent phases of COVID-19. Samples were obtained from the ongoing ImmuneRACE study (first 160 participants) and from approximately 1,200 subjects provided by 6 global collaborators. The sample metadata nearly always contained a de-identified subject ID, COVID-19 status, age in years and sex. The prospective study material was composed of cDNA or gDNA derived from T cells, B-cell-depleted T cells, or PBMCs. Subjects who had been exposed to COVID-19, were actively infected with it, or had recovered from it provided the deeply sampled blood TCRbeta repertoires that made up the dataset. A freely available public database, intended as a resource for researchers studying the immune response to SARS-CoV-2, is where the repertoires were released. Where HLA class I and class II types were available, the types were taken from metadata supplied by the sample provider, not from assay-based typing.

Taken from cysteine to phenylalanine, the CDR3 has 15 residues. Left in the record is the CDR3 DNA by itself, 45 bases read in frame from the first base. CDR1 SGHRS and CDR2 YFSETQ are derived from the germline V gene. The investigation overall reported the following: Clinical and demographic metadata were provided uncurated, with the amount varying by source and participant.

The immunoSEQ Assay, a bias-controlled multiplex PCR, was used to amplify TCRbeta CDR3 regions from genomic DNA. The original pipeline was this. Nucleated cell counts per sample were estimated from amplification of reference gene primers within the assay. Sequence reads were collapsed and filtered to measure the absolute abundance of every unique TCRbeta CDR3 rearrangement. For each sample, productive Simpson clonality was calculated as the square root of Simpson's diversity index over productive rearrangements. TCRdb took this table from immuneACCESS and kept in-frame rearrangements with V and J called. Such tables lack part of the clones; where checked against another copy, unresolved V genes explain under half of the gap, and the rest is unexplained. That table furnishes V, J and clone size, whereas the DNA furnished D and trimming. This sample gives under 60,000 clones in total; around nine tenths of them show up just once. About 4.2% of the sample is taken by the ten largest.

Sequencing was performed on peripheral blood. The sequence was obtained from a man aged 50-60 years with acute or convalescent COVID-19. The receptor chain draws on TRBV5-1 and TRBJ2-3; 9 nucleotides in the junction match TRBD1. The base sequence is TGCGCCAGCAGCTCCGGGGACAGGGCACAGGATACCCAGTATTTT. Translated, this is CASSSGDRAQDTQYF. With the portions outside the CDR3 filled from the reference TRBV5-1 and TRBJ2-3 genes, the complete variable region becomes KAGVTQTPRYLIKTRGQQVTLSCSPISGHRSVSWYQQTPGQGLQFLFEYFSETQRNKGNFPGRFSGRQFSNSRSEMNVSTLELGDSALYLCASSSGDRAQDTQYFGPGTRLTVL.